This entry features one TCR beta chain sequence. Antigen specificity is unknown. These data originate in a study of tumor-infiltrating lymphocytes in primary liver carcinoma. Study-level results: Tumor region pairs shared more overlap than did tumor-adjacent and tumor-blood pairs.

A constant-region primer served to make TCR beta cDNA from about 500 ng total RNA. Construction of TCR beta libraries relied on three successive nested multiplex PCR rounds employing slightly modified ARM-PCR. Amplification in the first two PCR rounds was performed using TRBV1-TRBV30 forward primers and a C-beta reverse primer for 10 cycles each. MiXCR, applied by TCRdb to the multiplex PCR reads, yields one record per CDR3 protein. The sample includes some 110,000 distinct CDR3 sequences, approximately 64% of them seen just once. RNA and DNA were co-extracted from approximately 20-30 mg of unsorted bulk tissue. The patients carried chronic HBV infection and had received no treatment. Tumor samples each held over 80% viable tumor cells. The CDR3 runs 14 residues. Germline V gene data show CDR1 as SQVTM and CDR2 as ANQGSEA.

The chain employs TRBV29-1 and TRBJ2-7; the match to TRBD1 covers 7 bases. This sequence originates from a woman aged 55-69 years with primary liver carcinoma and hepatitis B virus infection. Sequencing was carried out using liver tumor tissue from sampling region 3. Subset given: tumor region T3, left-lateral pole. This CDR3 reads CSARRDSEGYEQYF. The DNA for the CDR3 is TGCAGTGCCAGAAGGGACAGTGAGGGCTACGAGCAGTACTTC.